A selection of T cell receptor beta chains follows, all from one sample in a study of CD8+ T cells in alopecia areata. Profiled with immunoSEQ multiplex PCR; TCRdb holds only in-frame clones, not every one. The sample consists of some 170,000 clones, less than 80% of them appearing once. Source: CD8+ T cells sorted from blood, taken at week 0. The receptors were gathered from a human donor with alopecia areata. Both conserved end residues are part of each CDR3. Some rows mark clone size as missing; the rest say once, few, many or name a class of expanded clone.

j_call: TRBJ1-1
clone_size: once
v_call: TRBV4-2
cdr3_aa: CASRIQGVTTEAFF

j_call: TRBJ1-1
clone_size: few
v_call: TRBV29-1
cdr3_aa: CSVSGQGEAFF

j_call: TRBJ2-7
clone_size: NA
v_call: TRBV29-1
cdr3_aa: CSVAGGHSYEQYF

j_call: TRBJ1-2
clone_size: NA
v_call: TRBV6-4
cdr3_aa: CASSDSGRAGYTF

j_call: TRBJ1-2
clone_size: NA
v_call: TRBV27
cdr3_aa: CASSRTSTNYGYTF

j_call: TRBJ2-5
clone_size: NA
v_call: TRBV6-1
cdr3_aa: CASSELLDSHQETQYF

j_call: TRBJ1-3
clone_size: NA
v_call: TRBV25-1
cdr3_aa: CASSDPGMGAGNTIYF

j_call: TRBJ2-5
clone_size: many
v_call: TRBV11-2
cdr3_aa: CASSLSRIPPYQETQYF

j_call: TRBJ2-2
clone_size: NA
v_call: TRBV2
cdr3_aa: CAILDTGELFF

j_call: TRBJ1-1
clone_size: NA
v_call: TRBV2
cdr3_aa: CASSGGTAFF

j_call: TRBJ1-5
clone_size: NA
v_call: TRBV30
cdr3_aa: CAWSLQGARQPQHF

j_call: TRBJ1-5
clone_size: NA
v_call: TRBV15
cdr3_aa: CATSMGRAGQPQHF

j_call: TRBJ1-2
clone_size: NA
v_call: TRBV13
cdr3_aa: CASSSRGGDSANYGYTF

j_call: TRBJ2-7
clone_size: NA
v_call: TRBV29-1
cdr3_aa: CSVKTGGGPYEQYF

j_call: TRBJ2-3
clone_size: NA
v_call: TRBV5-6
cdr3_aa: CASSLGPTGEADTQYF

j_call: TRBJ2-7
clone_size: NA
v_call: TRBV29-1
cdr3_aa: CSVEWGSHEQYF

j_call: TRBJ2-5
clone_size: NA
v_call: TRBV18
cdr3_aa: CASSPYGEETQYF

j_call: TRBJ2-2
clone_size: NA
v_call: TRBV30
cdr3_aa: CARTHGTVDTGELFF

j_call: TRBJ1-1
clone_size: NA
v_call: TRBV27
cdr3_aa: CASSVTGTPDTEAFF

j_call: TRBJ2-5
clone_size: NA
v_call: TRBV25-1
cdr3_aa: CASSESRGETQYF

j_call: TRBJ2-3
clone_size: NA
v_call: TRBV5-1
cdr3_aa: CASSPGDTSTDTQYF

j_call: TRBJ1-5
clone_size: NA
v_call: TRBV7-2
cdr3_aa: CASSPSGEGDQPQHF

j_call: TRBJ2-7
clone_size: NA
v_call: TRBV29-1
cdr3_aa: CSVLPGSTYEQYF

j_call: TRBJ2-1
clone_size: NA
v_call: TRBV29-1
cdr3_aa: CSVDIGGGSEQFF

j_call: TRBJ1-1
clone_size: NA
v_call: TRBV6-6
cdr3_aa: CASGPGGNTEAFF

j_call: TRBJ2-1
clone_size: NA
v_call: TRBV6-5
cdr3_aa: CASSLLAGGPNEQFF

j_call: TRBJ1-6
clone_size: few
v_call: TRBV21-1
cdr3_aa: CASSNFGTGNNSPLHF

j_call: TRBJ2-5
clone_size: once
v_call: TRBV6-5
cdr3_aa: CASSYYQGARETQYF

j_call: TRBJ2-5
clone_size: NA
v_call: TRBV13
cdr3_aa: CASSPTSVETQYF

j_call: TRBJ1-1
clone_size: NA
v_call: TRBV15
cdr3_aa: CATSRAGEGYTEAFF

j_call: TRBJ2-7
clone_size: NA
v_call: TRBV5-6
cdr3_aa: CASILGSSYEQYF

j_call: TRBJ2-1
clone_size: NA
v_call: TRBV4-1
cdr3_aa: CASSHRLKKGFSSYNEQFF

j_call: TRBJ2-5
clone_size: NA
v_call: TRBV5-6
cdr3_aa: CASSQGGGETQYF

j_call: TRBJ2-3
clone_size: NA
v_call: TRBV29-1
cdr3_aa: CSVEPGETDTQYF

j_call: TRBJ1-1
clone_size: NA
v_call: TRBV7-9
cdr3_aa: CASSLPGTEAFF

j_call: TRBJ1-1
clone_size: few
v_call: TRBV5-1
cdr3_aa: CASSLDTNTEAFF

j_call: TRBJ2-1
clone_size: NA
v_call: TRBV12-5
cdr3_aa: CASGFGVEQFF

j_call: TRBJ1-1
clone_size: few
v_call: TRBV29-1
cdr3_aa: CSVARNTEAFF

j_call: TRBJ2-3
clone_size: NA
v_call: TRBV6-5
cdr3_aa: CASSRGVMDTDTQYF

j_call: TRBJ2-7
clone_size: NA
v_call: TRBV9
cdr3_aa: CASSVAETSGIGREQYF

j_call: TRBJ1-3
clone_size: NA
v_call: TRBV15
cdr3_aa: CATSSSPVSGNTIYF

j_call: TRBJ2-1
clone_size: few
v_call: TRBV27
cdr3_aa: CASSFAGVGPEQFF

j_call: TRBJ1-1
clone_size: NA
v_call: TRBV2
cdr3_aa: CASMEGTEAFF

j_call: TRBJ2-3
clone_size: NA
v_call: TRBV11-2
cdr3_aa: CASSSDPTDTQYF

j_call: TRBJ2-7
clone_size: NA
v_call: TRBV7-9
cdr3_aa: CASTFPGHSGLAGEQYF

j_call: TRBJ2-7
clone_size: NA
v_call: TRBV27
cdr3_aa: CASSPRGGEQYF

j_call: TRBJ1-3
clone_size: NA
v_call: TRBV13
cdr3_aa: CASSPSFEGSSGNTIYF

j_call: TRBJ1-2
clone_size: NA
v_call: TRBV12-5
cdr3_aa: CASGPWTGGIYYGYTF

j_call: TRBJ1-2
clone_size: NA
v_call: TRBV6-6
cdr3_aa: CASRLQPNYGYTF

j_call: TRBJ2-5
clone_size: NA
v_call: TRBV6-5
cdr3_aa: CASSYSGETQYF